The 16 T cell receptor beta chains below were found in one sample sequenced in a study of human T cells and chemical hapten exposure. One entry per CDR3 protein, called by TCRdb with MiXCR from the RACE reads. The sample includes about 380,000 distinct CDR3 sequences, more than 4.5% of them seen just once. The time point: patch test 1, 2 weeks after DPC sensitization. Treatment given: therapeutic diphenylcyclopropenone sensitization with weekly scalp DPC. The sample was whole blood, taken in connection with sensitization to the hapten diphenylcyclopropenone (DPC). The receptor source for this set is a woman aged 45-60 years with alopecia areata. Some clones in this sample may be carry-over from other donors' samples.

This clonotype has just a few counts. The V and J genes are TRBV12-3 or TRBV12-4 and TRBJ1-1, with a weak D call TRBD1 (6 bases). The CDR3 spans 17 residues. V lost 2 bases, J lost 1 base, and 17 bases lay in between. The CDR3 DNA follows: TGTGCCAGCAGTTTATGGTTAGGGGGTCAGACGAACACTGAAGCTTTCTTT. Translation gives CASSLWLGGQTNTEAFF.

There are many counts of this clonotype. This CDR3 is CASGSWGGGSPLHF. Here the CDR3 DNA reads TGTGCTAGTGGTTCCTGGGGGGGTGGTTCACCCCTCCACTTT. The rearrangement joins TRBV12-5 to TRBJ1-6; weak D call: TRBD1 (5 bases). With 4 bases removed from V and 9 bases from J, the gap between germline ends came to 13 bases. The CDR3 is 14 residues long. Looked up from germline, CDR1 is LGHNT and CDR2 is FRNRAP.

This clonotype was recorded many times. The chain is built from TRBV9 and TRBJ1-4, with D tentatively TRBD1 (5 bases). CDR1 SGDLS and CDR2 YYNGEE come from the germline V gene. The CDR3 covers 14 residues. Trimming pared 2 bases from V and 4 bases from J, leaving 9 bases between. In DNA form, the CDR3 reads TGTGCCAGCAGCGTGGGGCAGTATAATGAAAAACTGTTTTTT. Its protein product is CASSVGQYNEKLFF.

Ten or more counts support this clonotype. This chain uses TRBV7-3 with TRBJ1-2, with D possibly TRBD1 on 5 matching bases. V was pared by 5 bases and J by 6 bases, with 16 bases between. Germline V CDR1 and CDR2: SGHTA, FQGTGA. The CDR3 is made up of 14 amino acids. The CDR3 DNA sequence: TGTGCCAGCAGCCGTCCGGGGCAGTCCAATGGCTACACCTTC. Protein product: CASSRPGQSNGYTF. The full variable domain, its missing parts supplied by reference TRBV7-3 and TRBJ1-2, is GAGVSQTPSNKVTEKGKYVELRCDPISGHTALYWYRQSLGQGPEFLIYFQGTGAADDSGLPNDRFFAVRPEGSVSTLKIQRTERGDSAVYLCASSRPGQSNGYTFGSGTRLTVV.

This clonotype has at least ten counts. This rearrangement joins TRBV3-1 to TRBJ1-1; D ambiguous. Germline CDR1 is LGHDT and CDR2 is YNNKEL (reference sequence). This CDR3 contains 16 residues. V was shortened by 4 bases and J by 4 bases, with 19 bases between the two germline ends. For the CDR3, the DNA is TGTGCCAGCAGCCCAGAGGGCGTAGGGTTCGGCACTGAAGCTTTCTTT. Protein product: CASSPEGVGFGTEAFF.

J is TRBJ2-7 and V is TRBV11-1; D is ambiguous. Looked up from germline, CDR1 is SGHAT and CDR2 is FQDESV (reference sequence). The CDR3 runs to 13 residues. Trimming pared 1 base from V and 6 bases from J, leaving 10 bases between. The CDR3 loop reads CASSLDYRSEQYF. The CDR3 nucleotides are TGTGCCAGCAGCTTAGATTATCGCTCCGAGCAGTACTTC. Supplemented by reference TRBV11-1 and TRBJ2-7, the full variable domain reads EAEVAQSPRYKITEKSQAVAFWCDPISGHATLYWYRQILGQGPELLVQFQDESVVDDSQLPKDRFSAERLKGVDSTLKIQPAELGDSAMYLCASSLDYRSEQYFGPGTRLTVT.

The chain links TRBV5-1 to TRBJ2-1; D is uncertain. V gave up 4 bases and J gave up 5 bases, with 13 bases separating them. The germline V gene has CDR1 SGHRS and CDR2 YFSETQ. The CDR3 contains 14 residues. CDR3: CASSRAVPNNEQFF. The CDR3 DNA sequence: TGCGCCAGCAGCAGAGCCGTTCCTAACAATGAGCAGTTCTTC. Drawing the rest from reference TRBV5-1 and TRBJ2-1, the complete variable domain is KAGVTQTPRYLIKTRGQQVTLSCSPISGHRSVSWYQQTPGQGLQFLFEYFSETQRNKGNFPGRFSGRQFSNSRSEMNVSTLELGDSALYLCASSRAVPNNEQFFGPGTRLTVL.

In its sample, this clonotype was seen many times. The gene calls are TRBV4-1 and TRBJ2-5; 9 bases align to TRBD2. Looked up from germline, CDR1 is MGHRA and CDR2 is YSYEKL. Trimming removed 0 bases from V and 1 base from J; junction bases left unmatched: 6. The CDR3 runs 17 residues. This CDR3 is CASSQDPAGGLQETQYF. CDR3 sequence (DNA): TGCGCCAGCAGCCAAGATCCAGCGGGGGGCCTCCAAGAGACCCAGTACTTC.

On this clonotype: This likely stems from a read error, as it lies one base from a far larger clone. The chain combines TRBV7-6 with TRBJ1-1; the D is unclear. Germline V gene lookup returns CDR1 SGHVS and CDR2 FNYEAQ. V gave up 6 bases and J gave up 1 base, with 6 bases separating them. This CDR3 region has 12 residues. The CDR3: CASSSKNTEAFF. CDR3 nucleotides: TGTGCCAGCAGTTCGAAGAACACTGAAGCTTTCTTT.

This clonotype was observed many times. CDR3 in amino acids: CATVEGFGSKQPQHF. The CDR3 bases are TGTGCCACCGTTGAGGGATTTGGTTCGAAGCAGCCCCAGCATTTT. V and J are TRBV24-1 and TRBJ1-5; unclear D gene. Germline CDR1 KGHDR, CDR2 SFDVKD. This CDR3 has 15 amino acids. V was clipped by 9 bases and J by 7 bases, with 21 bases between them.

This clonotype was seen at least ten times. V usage is TRBV6-2 or TRBV6-3 and J usage is TRBJ1-1; tentative D call: TRBD1 (5 bases). The CDR3 contains 15 residues. CDR1 MNHEY and CDR2 SVGEGT come from the germline V gene. The ends were cut back, 6 bases at V and 4 bases at J, with 18 bases in the middle. Here the CDR3 DNA reads TGTGCCAGCAGGGATTGGGACGGCCGGCCCACTGAAGCTTTCTTT. This sequence encodes CASRDWDGRPTEAFF.

This clonotype has only a few counts. This chain joins TRBV27 and TRBJ1-5, with D perhaps TRBD1 (6 bases). The germline V gene has CDR1 MNHEY and CDR2 SMNVEV (reference sequence). The CDR3 covers 14 residues. The germline V and J ends were trimmed by 2 bases and 7 bases, with 12 bases remaining between them. CDR3 nucleotide sequence: TGTGCCAGCAGTTTAGGGGGCTTCGGACAGCCCCAGCATTTT. The encoded protein is CASSLGGFGQPQHF.

This clonotype appeared many times. The chain employs TRBV28 and TRBJ2-7, with no clear D. There are 12 residues in the CDR3. Germline V gives CDR1 MDHEN, CDR2 SYDVKM. Trimming took off 6 bases at V and 4 bases at J, with 10 bases between the two ends. The CDR3 sequence: CASSLLGYEQYF. CDR3 DNA sequence: TGTGCCAGCAGCCTCCTAGGGTACGAGCAGTACTTC.

This clonotype has at least ten counts. The rearrangement links TRBV11-2 to TRBJ2-2; the D is unclear. The CDR3 is 12 amino acids. Looked up from germline, CDR1 is SGHAT and CDR2 is FQNNGV. V was cut by 1 base and J by 8 bases, with 5 bases left in between. This chain's CDR3 is CASSLVVGELFF. The CDR3 bases are TGTGCCAGCAGCTTAGTAGTAGGGGAGCTGTTTTTT.

This clonotype was counted many times. This chain links TRBV6-5 with TRBJ1-1; 7 bases align to TRBD1. There are 13 residues in the CDR3. After removal of 2 bases from V and 11 bases from J, the junction contained 8 bases not matched to a gene. CDR1 is MNHEY and CDR2 is SVGAGI in the germline V gene. The CDR3 sequence is CASSYKGDREAFF. CDR3 DNA: TGTGCCAGCAGTTACAAGGGAGACAGGGAGGCTTTCTTT.

This clonotype showed up many times. The rearrangement links TRBV28 to TRBJ2-7; D call uncertain. The V end lost 2 bases, the J end lost 9 bases, and 11 bases lay between the germline ends. This CDR3 is built from 12 residues. Germline V CDR1 and CDR2: MDHEN, SYDVKM. For the CDR3, the DNA is TGTGCCAGCAGTTTAAGGGCCCGAGGGCAGTACTTC. It is translated as CASSLRARGQYF.